The T cell receptor beta chain described here comes from a study of blood T cells in healthy people across ages. Whole-study results and caveats: Long-lived donors exceeded aged donors in naive CD4+ cells and diversity.

Every donor contributed approximately 10 milliliters of peripheral blood by blood draw. The second PCR ran about 6 to 12 cycles with a sample-barcoded 5' primer and J-beta primers. The template-switch adaptor, which had 12 random nucleotides, put a tag on each cDNA molecule. All samples yielded 2.5 million or more CDR3-containing paired-end reads. TCRdb reanalysed the 5' RACE reads using MiXCR and keeps one entry per CDR3 protein. Of about a million distinct CDR3 sequences in the sample, roughly 47% were seen once. This clonotype was counted ten times or more. Its antigen is unknown. This clonotype was obtained from a woman aged 55-69 years in good health. Sequencing input: blood.

The CDR3 bases are TGCAGTGCTAGCCGTACGTACGAGCAGTACTTC. Protein product: CSASRTYEQYF. The rearrangement uses TRBV20-1 and TRBJ2-7; D gene uncertain. V lost 3 bases and J 4 bases, leaving 7 bases between the germline ends. In germline, CDR1 is DFQATT, CDR2 SNEGSKA (reference sequence). CDR3 length equals 11 residues.